This note documents a single TCR beta chain sequence. These data come from a study of blood T cell repertoires in COVID-19. Overall study: The cDNA or gDNA used as material had been derived from T cells, B-cell-depleted T cells, or PBMCs.

Method: immunoSEQ multiplex PCR; TCRdb's copy keeps in-frame clones and lacks some. The table records 470,000 or so clones, around nine tenths of them present only once. Per germline, CDR1 SGHRS and CDR2 YFSETQ. V shed 1 base, J shed 5 bases, and the junction held 4 bases outside the gene matches. The CDR3 extends over 15 amino acids. The source of this sequence is a woman aged 25 to 39 with acute or convalescent COVID-19. The rearrangement uses TRBV5-1 and TRBJ2-3; TRBD2 matches 10 bases. Sequencing input: peripheral blood. The chain's CDR3 is CASSLSGGAEDTQYF. The CDR3 coding sequence is TGCGCCAGCAGCTTGAGCGGGGGGGCTGAAGATACGCAGTATTTT.